This TCR beta chain was captured in a study of Graves' ophthalmopathy and Graves' hyperthyroidism. The authors enrolled newly diagnosed hyperthyroidism patients aged 18 to 65 with under 2 months' duration. In germline, CDR1 is ENHRY, CDR2 SYGVKD. V was pared by 0 bases and J by 6 bases, with 15 bases between. This CDR3 is 15 amino acids long. Amplification from RNA transcripts yielded the TCR beta CDR3 regions. HTBI-primed first-round RT-PCR preceded second-round multiplex PCR. TCRdb reanalysed the multiplex PCR reads using MiXCR and keeps one entry per CDR3 protein. The repertoire holds over a million distinct CDR3 sequences, with about two fifths as singletons.

This rearrangement joins TRBV10-3 to TRBJ2-7; D tentatively reads TRBD1 or TRBD2 (5 bases each). The TCR was taken from an adult man with Graves' hyperthyroidism. What was sequenced was peripheral blood or thyroid tissue (not recorded which). The CDR3 spells CAISESWDGLSEQYF. CDR3 DNA: TGTGCCATCAGTGAGTCGTGGGACGGGTTGAGCGAGCAGTACTTC.